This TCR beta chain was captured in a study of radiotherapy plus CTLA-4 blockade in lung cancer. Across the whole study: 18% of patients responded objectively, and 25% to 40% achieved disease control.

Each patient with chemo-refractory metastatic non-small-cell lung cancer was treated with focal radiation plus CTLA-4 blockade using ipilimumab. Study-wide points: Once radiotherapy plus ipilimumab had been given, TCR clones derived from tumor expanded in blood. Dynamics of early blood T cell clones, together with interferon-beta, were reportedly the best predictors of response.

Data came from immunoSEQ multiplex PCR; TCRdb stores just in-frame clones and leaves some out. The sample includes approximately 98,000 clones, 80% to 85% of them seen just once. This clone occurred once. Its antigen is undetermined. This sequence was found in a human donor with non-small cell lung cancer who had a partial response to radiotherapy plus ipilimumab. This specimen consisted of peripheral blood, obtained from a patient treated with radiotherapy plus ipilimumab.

The CDR3 loop reads CASSRTGGGSYNEQFF. The CDR3, as DNA: TGTGCCAGCAGCCGAACAGGGGGCGGCTCCTACAATGAGCAGTTCTTC. The V and J genes are TRBV28 and TRBJ2-1; 9 bases line up with TRBD1. The CDR3 length is 16 residues. Germline CDR1 is MDHEN and CDR2 is SYDVKM. Unmatched junction bases numbered 6, after V lost 6 bases and J lost 0 bases.